The next 29 T cell receptor beta chains were all read from a single sample in a study of response to subunit inactivated influenza vaccine. TCRdb independently ran MiXCR on the RT-PCR reads; one entry per CDR3 protein. Among hundreds of thousands of distinct CDR3 sequences listed, approximately 15% were seen once. This specimen consisted of PBMCs from blood, obtained around 15 days before vaccination. The receptors stem from a man aged 50 to 59 who received an inactivated influenza vaccine.

This chain uses TRBV12-3 or TRBV12-4 with TRBJ1-1; the match to TRBD1 covers 11 bases. After removal of 10 bases from V and 5 bases from J, the junction contained 3 bases not matched to a gene. This CDR3 has 12 residues. The DNA for the CDR3 is TGTGCCACCGGACAGGGGGCGACTGAAGCTTTCTTT. It is translated as CATGQGATEAFF.

This clonotype was detected many times. The rearrangement joins TRBV27 to TRBJ2-5; possible D gene TRBD1, 5 bases. Germline CDR1 reads MNHEY; CDR2 reads SMNVEV (reference sequence). The CDR3 totals 15 residues. The germline V and J ends were trimmed by 2 bases and 2 bases, with 12 bases remaining between them. The CDR3 spells CASSLLGQAQETQYF. The CDR3 DNA is TGTGCCAGCAGTTTACTCGGACAAGCGCAAGAGACCCAGTACTTC.

The chain joins TRBV29-1 to TRBJ2-5; 8 bases agree with TRBD1. The V gene end was trimmed by 3 bases and the J gene end by 5 bases; junction bases not matched to a gene: 11. From germline, CDR1 is SQVTM and CDR2 ANQGSEA. CDR3 length equals 15 residues. CDR3 DNA: TGCAGCGTTGACCCCGTAGACAGGGGTTACGAGACCCAGTACTTC. Protein sequence: CSVDPVDRGYETQYF. The full variable domain, in which reference TRBV29-1 and TRBJ2-5 provide the parts outside the CDR3, is SAVISQKPSRDICQRGTSLTIQCQVDSQVTMMFWYRQQPGQSLTLIATANQGSEATYESGFVIDKFPISRPNLTFSTLTVSNMSPEDSSIYLCSVDPVDRGYETQYFGPGTRLLVL.

This clonotype was picked up many times. A read error may be the cause here, since a much bigger clone is one base away. This sequence joins TRBV4-1 and TRBJ1-3; TRBD1 matches 11 bases. The CDR3 contains 16 residues. CDR1 and CDR2 (germline): MGHRA, YSYEKL. CDR3 in amino acids: CASSQMDRGPGNTTYF. The CDR3 region has the DNA TGCGCCAGCAGCCAAATGGACAGGGGGCCAGGAAACACCACATATTTT.

This rearrangement joins TRBV7-9 to TRBJ2-4, with D possibly matching TRBD1 (6 bases). The CDR3 is 15 residues long. With 7 bases removed from V and 1 base from J, the gap between germline ends came to 14 bases. CDR1 is SEHNR and CDR2 is FQNEAQ in the germline V gene (reference sequence). The CDR3 reads CASNRDGDAKNIQYF. The CDR3 DNA sequence: TGTGCCAGCAACAGGGACGGGGATGCCAAAAACATTCAGTACTTC. The full variable domain, completed using reference TRBV7-9 and TRBJ2-4, is DTGVSQNPRHKITKRGQNVTFRCDPISEHNRLYWYRQTLGQGPEFLTYFQNEAQLEKSRLLSDRFSAERPKGSFSTLEIQRTEQGDSAMYLCASNRDGDAKNIQYFGAGTRLSVL.

In its sample, this clonotype was seen a few times. This chain connects TRBV6-5 to TRBJ2-2; possible D gene TRBD1, 6 bases. CDR3 size: 15 residues. CDR1 and CDR2 from the germline V gene are MNHEY and SVGAGI. Trimming stripped 4 bases from V and 1 base from J, with 10 bases between. Here the CDR3 reads CASSFPGVNTGELFF. The CDR3 DNA follows: TGTGCCAGCAGTTTTCCAGGGGTGAACACCGGGGAGCTGTTTTTT.

This chain uses TRBV20-1 with TRBJ2-3, with D perhaps TRBD1 or TRBD2 (6 bases each). Looked up from germline, CDR1 is DFQATT and CDR2 is SNEGSKA (reference sequence). The ends were cut back, 0 bases at V and 2 bases at J, with 15 bases in the middle. The CDR3 loop spans 16 amino acids. CDR3 DNA sequence: TGCAGTGCTAGAGATCCTAGGGGGGCGAACACAGATACGCAGTATTTT. The encoded protein is CSARDPRGANTDTQYF.

The chain links TRBV9 to TRBJ2-5; 13 positions agree with TRBD2. Germline assignment: CDR1 SGDLS and CDR2 YYNGEE. V lost 4 bases to trimming and J lost 7 bases; unmatched junction nucleotides: 7. The CDR3 runs 15 residues. The CDR3 nucleotides read TGTGCCAGCAGCCCGGGACTAGCGGGAAGGGGGACCCAGTACTTC. Its translation is CASSPGLAGRGTQYF.

This clonotype was seen many times. The V gene is TRBV12-3 or TRBV12-4, the J gene TRBJ2-7; unclear D gene. CDR3 size: 12 residues. With 5 bases removed from V and 2 bases from J, the gap between germline ends came to 7 bases. In DNA, the CDR3 is TGTGCCAGCAGTCTCAACACCTACGAGCAGTACTTC. Amino acids: CASSLNTYEQYF.

The V gene is TRBV6-1, the J gene TRBJ1-4; D ambiguous. The CDR3 spans 15 residues. Germline V gene lookup returns CDR1 MNHNS and CDR2 SASEGT. Trimming shortened V by 2 bases and J by 7 bases, and 14 bases separated the two germline ends. The CDR3 DNA reads TGTGCCAGCAGTGAAAGGAGCTGGTTGAGTGAAAAACTGTTTTTT. Amino acid sequence: CASSERSWLSEKLFF.

This clonotype was found many times. This chain links TRBV6-5 with TRBJ1-2, with D possibly being TRBD1 (6 bases). The V and J ends lost 6 bases and 4 bases respectively, with 9 bases between them. The CDR3 extends over 12 amino acids. Looked up from germline, CDR1 is MNHEY and CDR2 is SVGAGI. The CDR3 DNA sequence: TGTGCCAGCAGAGGGACACCCTATGGCTACACCTTC. Its protein product is CASRGTPYGYTF.

This chain connects TRBV4-3 to TRBJ1-6, with a tentative D call TRBD1 (5 bases). The CDR3 covers 15 residues. V lost 0 bases and J lost 8, with 11 bases in between. The germline gives CDR1 LGHNA, CDR2 YSLEER. In DNA, the CDR3 is TGCGCCAGCAGCCAAGATCGGGGGGTTGATTCACCCCTCCACTTT. It encodes CASSQDRGVDSPLHF.

This clonotype turned up a few times. V is TRBV28 and J is TRBJ2-3, with 8 bases lining up with TRBD1. The CDR3 runs to 21 residues. Germline V gene lookup returns CDR1 MDHEN and CDR2 SYDVKM. V shed 4 bases, J shed 0 bases, and the junction held 21 bases outside the gene matches. CDR3 sequence: CASSSPSSIIRQGTSTDTQYF. The CDR3 nucleotides are TGTGCCAGCAGTTCTCCTTCATCCATAATCCGACAGGGGACTAGCACAGATACGCAGTATTTT.

This clonotype came up a few times. The V gene is TRBV5-1, the J gene TRBJ1-1; D remains ambiguous. This CDR3 region has 16 residues. V was trimmed by 6 bases and J by 2 bases, leaving 20 bases between them. Germline V CDR1 and CDR2: SGHRS, YFSETQ. CDR3 sequence reads: CASTTAGGVPNTEAFF. CDR3 DNA: TGCGCCAGCACGACCGCCGGCGGGGTACCAAACACTGAAGCTTTCTTT.

J is TRBJ2-2 and V is TRBV3-1, with 10 bases identical to TRBD2. There are 16 residues in the CDR3. Trimming took 4 bases from V and 7 from J; bases not matched to a gene: 9. The germline CDR1 and CDR2 sequences are LGHDT and YNNKEL (reference sequence). CDR3 nucleotides: TGTGCCAGCAGCCGAACCGGGACTAGCGTTTACGGGGAGCTGTTTTTT. It encodes CASSRTGTSVYGELFF.

The chain carries TRBV14 and TRBJ1-1; D is undetermined. V was pared by 4 bases and J by 1 base, with 13 bases between. The CDR3 runs to 15 residues. CDR1 and CDR2 from the germline V gene are SGHDN and FVKESK. The CDR3 coding sequence is TGTGCCAGCAGCCTTGACTTACAGCCGAACACTGAAGCTTTCTTT. It codes for CASSLDLQPNTEAFF.

This clonotype has more than one count but fewer than ten. J is TRBJ2-5 and V is TRBV30, with D unclear. Germline V gene data show CDR1 as GTSNPN and CDR2 as SVGIG (reference sequence). The V gene lost 3 bases and the J gene lost 5 bases, with 16 bases spanning the gap. The CDR3 runs 14 residues. The CDR3 region is CAWSGRTLRETQYF. Here the CDR3 DNA reads TGTGCCTGGAGCGGCCGGACCCTTCGGGAGACCCAGTACTTC.

This clonotype was observed a single time. This chain connects TRBV20-1 to TRBJ2-1, with 8 bases identical to TRBD1. CDR3 size: 15 residues. Germline V gives CDR1 DFQATT, CDR2 SNEGSKA (reference sequence). Losses at the gene ends were 4 bases for V and 1 base for J; bases not matched to a gene: 6. The CDR3 here is CSAIPDRGSYNEQFF. CDR3 in DNA: TGCAGTGCTATTCCAGACAGGGGTTCCTACAATGAGCAGTTCTTC.

The V and J genes are TRBV10-3 and TRBJ1-2; D is possibly TRBD1 (5 bases). CDR1 ENHRY and CDR2 SYGVKD come from the germline V gene. The V and J ends lost 4 bases and 4 bases respectively, with 13 bases between them. CDR3 length: 14 amino acids. For the CDR3, the DNA is TGTGCCATCAGTGGAAGTGCAGGGATCTATGGCTACACCTTC. This sequence encodes CAISGSAGIYGYTF.

The rearrangement joins TRBV30 to TRBJ2-2, with 10 nucleotides matching TRBD2. Germline V lookup: CDR1 GTSNPN, CDR2 SVGIG (reference sequence). The junction had 9 bases not matched to a gene; V was cut back by 4 bases and J by 7 bases. The CDR3 runs 15 residues. The CDR3 reads CAWNPSGREVGELFF. Written as DNA, the CDR3 is TGTGCCTGGAATCCGAGCGGGAGGGAGGTCGGGGAGCTGTTTTTT.

The chain combines TRBV7-9 with TRBJ2-1; TRBD1 aligns across 7 bases. V shed 3 bases, J shed 7 bases, and the junction held 6 bases outside the gene matches. Germline V gene data show CDR1 as SEHNR and CDR2 as FQNEAQ (reference sequence). This CDR3 has 14 amino acids. In DNA form, the CDR3 reads TGTGCCAGCAGCTTGGAGACAGGGCGGAATGAGCAGTTCTTC. Its translation: CASSLETGRNEQFF.

The rearrangement joins TRBV27 to TRBJ2-2; 7 bases fit TRBD2. CDR1 and CDR2 from the germline V gene are MNHEY and SMNVEV (reference sequence). Trimming at V came to 3 bases and at J to 5 bases, leaving 6 bases not matched to a gene. CDR3 length: 15 residues. The CDR3 DNA follows: TGTGCCAGCAGTTTTGTGGGGGGGATGACCGGGGAGCTGTTTTTT. It translates to CASSFVGGMTGELFF.

J is TRBJ1-1 and V is TRBV4-3, with D uncertain. Trimming left V 1 base short and J 5 bases short, with 5 bases between. This CDR3 contains 12 residues. Germline loops: CDR1 LGHNA, CDR2 YSLEER. The CDR3 protein is CASSQVGTEAFF. In DNA, the CDR3 is TGCGCCAGCAGCCAAGTAGGAACTGAAGCTTTCTTT.

The chain uses TRBV18 and TRBJ1-4; the D is unclear. The CDR3 is 14 residues long. Germline V gene lookup returns CDR1 KGHSH and CDR2 LQKENI. V lost 0 bases and J 8 bases, leaving 10 bases between the germline ends. CDR3 sequence reads: CASSPPDSREKLFF. CDR3 sequence (DNA): TGTGCCAGCTCACCACCGGATTCGAGAGAAAAACTGTTTTTT. Looking up the rest from reference TRBV18 and TRBJ1-4 gives the full variable domain: NAGVMQNPRHLVRRRGQEARLRCSPMKGHSHVYWYRQLPEEGLKFMVYLQKENIIDESGMPKERFSAEFPKEGPSILRIQQVVRGDSAAYFCASSPPDSREKLFFGSGTQLSVL.

This chain uses TRBV20-1 with TRBJ2-1; 11 nucleotides line up with TRBD2. CDR3 length: 15 residues. Unmatched junction bases numbered 5, after V lost 5 bases and J lost 2 bases. CDR1 is DFQATT and CDR2 is SNEGSKA in the germline V gene (reference sequence). The CDR3 sequence: CSAQPLAGAYNEQFF. CDR3 nucleotides: TGCAGTGCTCAGCCACTAGCGGGAGCCTACAATGAGCAGTTCTTC.

At least ten counts were recorded for this clonotype. The V call is TRBV20-1, the J call TRBJ2-3, with no clear D. V dropped 3 bases and J dropped 1 base, with 14 bases sitting between them. The CDR3 extends over 15 amino acids. Germline V CDR1 and CDR2: DFQATT, SNEGSKA (reference sequence). The CDR3 coding sequence is TGCAGTGCTAGCCCCCCGGAATACCGCACAGATACGCAGTATTTT. The encoded protein is CSASPPEYRTDTQYF.

This clonotype has a handful of counts. V gene TRBV20-1 combines with J gene TRBJ2-1; 11 bases map to TRBD1. This CDR3 region has 18 residues. V lost 1 base and J lost 9; bases outside the gene matches: 17. Germline assignment: CDR1 DFQATT and CDR2 SNEGSKA (reference sequence). CDR3 in amino acids: CSARGPLHDGTGGSEQFF. CDR3 in DNA: TGCAGTGCTAGAGGACCACTCCACGACGGGACAGGGGGAAGTGAGCAGTTCTTC.

Concerning this clonotype: An end of the junction does not agree with germline; a read error may underlie this. The genes are TRBV20-1 and TRBJ2-7, with TRBD1 matching 8 bases. Germline V lookup: CDR1 DFQATT, CDR2 SNEGSKA (reference sequence). The CDR3 extends over 15 amino acids. The CDR3 reads CTASPDRVEDYEQYF. CDR3 coding DNA: TGCACTGCTAGTCCGGACAGGGTGGAGGACTACGAGCAGTACTTC.

This clonotype was observed a few times. The chain uses TRBV21-1 and TRBJ2-4. TRBV21-1 is assigned pseudogene status. CDR3 size: 14 residues. The CDR3 DNA is TGTGCCAGCAGCAAAGTGTGTGGGAAAAACATTCAGTACTTC. Translating it yields CASSKVCGKNIQYF.